This T cell receptor (beta chain) is drawn from a study of PD-1 blockade in classical Hodgkin lymphoma. Method: immunoSEQ multiplex PCR; TCRdb's copy keeps in-frame clones and lacks some. The sample includes roughly 20,000 clones, less than 85% of them seen just once. Brentuximab vedotin exposure varied among the patients, all of whom had relapsed after autologous stem cell transplantation. The study, taken as a whole, reports: Relative to healthy donors, newly diagnosed patients reportedly had lower baseline TCR diversity, which was reported as lower still in relapsed/refractory patients. Patients starting nivolumab less than 1 year after ASCT had lower diversity and were excluded from later analyses. Why the repertoires differ is still unclear, perhaps disease activity or prior therapy.

Concerning this clone itself: The antigen remains unidentified.

Trimming removed 1 base at V and 6 bases at J, with 13 bases between. From germline, CDR1 is SEHNR and CDR2 FQNEAQ (reference sequence). This CDR3 has 14 amino acids. Sequencing used peripheral blood mononuclear cells (PBMCs), obtained at baseline. This clonotype was obtained from a human donor with classical Hodgkin lymphoma. The chain employs TRBV7-9 and TRBJ2-7; D is undetermined. CDR3: CASSLDSTWGEQYF. In DNA, the CDR3 is TGTGCCAGCAGCTTAGATTCTACTTGGGGCGAGCAGTACTTC.